The clone carrying this T cell receptor (beta chain) was observed a single time. The antigen remains undetermined. The data are from a study of graft-versus-host responses after intestinal transplantation. Study-wide context: Anti-thymocyte globulin induction, then tacrolimus and steroids for around 3 years, went to all recipients.

Trimming shortened V by 5 bases and J by 7 bases, and 15 bases separated the two germline ends. The length of the CDR3 is 14 residues. Germline assignment: CDR1 SGHVS and CDR2 FNYEAQ. General observations from the study: Peak circulating GvH clone levels tracked with early post-transplant HvG declines.

The method was immunoSEQ multiplex PCR; TCRdb's version includes in-frame clones alone and lacks a portion of them. The table has 84,000 or so clones, roughly 91% seen once. The clonotype originates from a human donor who was the organ donor for an intestinal transplant. The chain carries TRBV7-6 and TRBJ2-1; TRBD1 might be the D (6 bases). The sample consisted of unstimulated CD8+ T cells sorted from spleen or lymph node cells, taken before transplant. The CDR3 is CASSVWQGQNEQFF. The CDR3 DNA reads TGTGCCAGCAGCGTTTGGCAGGGGCAGAATGAGCAGTTCTTC.